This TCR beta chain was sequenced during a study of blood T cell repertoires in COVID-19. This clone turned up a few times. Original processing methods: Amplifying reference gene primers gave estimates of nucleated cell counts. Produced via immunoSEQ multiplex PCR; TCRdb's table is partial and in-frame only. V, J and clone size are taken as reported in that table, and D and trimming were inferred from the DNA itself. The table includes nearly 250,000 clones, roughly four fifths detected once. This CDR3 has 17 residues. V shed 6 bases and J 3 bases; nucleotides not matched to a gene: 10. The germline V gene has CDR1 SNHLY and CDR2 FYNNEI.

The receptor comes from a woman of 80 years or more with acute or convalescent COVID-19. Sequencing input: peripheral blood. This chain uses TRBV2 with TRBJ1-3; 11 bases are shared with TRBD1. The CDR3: CASRKPGQGVNGNTIYF. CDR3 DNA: TGTGCCAGCAGAAAACCGGGACAGGGGGTTAATGGAAACACCATATATTTT.